This is a list of T cell receptor beta chains from one sample in a study of Graves' ophthalmopathy and Graves' hyperthyroidism. TCRdb recomputed calls from the multiplex PCR reads with MiXCR, one row per CDR3 protein. The repertoire has 650,000 to 900,000 distinct CDR3 sequences, roughly two fifths of them found once; the top ten carry 44%. The sequenced sample consisted of peripheral blood. Receptor source: an adult man with Graves' ophthalmopathy. Both conserved end residues are part of each CDR3. D genes are given only for firm matches. A clone size is listed for some rows: how often the clone was seen (once, few, many), or a class if it is expanded.

J gene,D gene,clone size,V gene,CDR3 DNA,CDR3 protein
TRBJ2-3,TRBD2,few,TRBV11-2,TGTGCCAGCAGCTTAGACGGGGGGGACAGCACAGATACGCAGTATTTT,CASSLDGGDSTDTQYF
TRBJ1-1,NA,NA,TRBV29-1,TGCAGCCTTGGGGGTGACACTGAAGCTTTCTTT,CSLGGDTEAFF
TRBJ2-3,NA,NA,TRBV29-1,TGCAGCGCCAAGGTCAGGTCCGATACGCAGTATTTT,CSAKVRSDTQYF
TRBJ2-7,NA,NA,TRBV7-3,TGTGCCAGCAGCACCCACCAGGGGCCTCTACCCTACGAGCAGTACTTC,CASSTHQGPLPYEQYF
TRBJ1-4,NA,NA,TRBV7-9,TGTGCCAGCAGCTCCCCGGACGGGGCGGGACAAGGAAAACTGTTTTTT,CASSSPDGAGQGKLFF
TRBJ1-4,NA,few,TRBV28,TGTGCCAGCAGTTTATCGTATGAAAAACTGTTTTTT,CASSLSYEKLFF
TRBJ1-1,NA,few,TRBV2,TGTGCCAGCAGTTACTCGGGCAGGGTTGGGACTGAAGCTTTCTTT,CASSYSGRVGTEAFF
TRBJ1-1,NA,many,TRBV29-1,TGCAGCGTGCGAGTGGATGGGGGCACTGAAGCTTTCTTT,CSVRVDGGTEAFF
TRBJ2-2,TRBD2,NA,TRBV29-1,TGCAGCGTTGGACTAGCGGGCGCTCGGGGGGAGCTGTTTTTT,CSVGLAGARGELFF
TRBJ1-2,TRBD1,NA,TRBV20-1,TGCAGTGCTAGTCAAACAGGGGAGGTCTGGTATGGCTACACCTTC,CSASQTGEVWYGYTF
TRBJ2-7,NA,NA,TRBV10-3,TGTGCCAGCAGTGAATACTGGGGGTCGCCGACGGGGAACGAGCAGTACTTC,CASSEYWGSPTGNEQYF
TRBJ1-6,NA,few,TRBV12-3/TRBV12-4,TGTGCCAGCAGTCTACAGGGAAAAAATTCACCCCTCCACTTT,CASSLQGKNSPLHF
TRBJ2-2,TRBD2,NA,TRBV6-6,TGTGCCAGCAGTCACGGAGGAGTAGCGGGACACACCGGGGAGCTGTTTTTT,CASSHGGVAGHTGELFF
TRBJ2-7,TRBD1,NA,TRBV20-1,TGCAGTGTGGGGCAGGGGGCCGACGAGCAGTACTTC,CSVGQGADEQYF
TRBJ2-5,TRBD2,NA,TRBV10-2,TGTGCCAGCAGTTCGGGGAGGGCCCAGTACTTC,CASSSGRAQYF
TRBJ2-5,NA,once,TRBV4-2,TGTGCCAGCAGCCAAGGGGGGCGCACACTCCAAGAGACCCAGTACTTC,CASSQGGRTLQETQYF
TRBJ1-2,NA,many,TRBV14,TGTGCCAGCAGCCAAGAACAGGAAGACTATGGCTACACCTTC,CASSQEQEDYGYTF
TRBJ2-3,NA,NA,TRBV11-2,TGTGCCAGCAGCTACACGACAGGGACTAGCACAGATACGCAGTATTTT,CASSYTTGTSTDTQYF
TRBJ1-2,NA,NA,TRBV10-3,TGTGCCAGCAGTTCGACAAGTAACTATGGCTACACCTTC,CASSSTSNYGYTF
TRBJ2-3,TRBD1,NA,TRBV11-2,TGTGCCAGCAGCCCAACACAGGGGTCCTTCACAGATACGCAGTATTTT,CASSPTQGSFTDTQYF
TRBJ2-7,TRBD2,NA,TRBV6-5,TGTGCCAGCAGACGAGCGGGAGCCTACGAGGGGCAGTACTTC,CASRRAGAYEGQYF
TRBJ1-5,NA,many,TRBV7-8,TGTGCCAGCAGCTTAGTTCTGGCACAGCAGCCCCAGCATTTT,CASSLVLAQQPQHF
TRBJ2-2,NA,NA,TRBV25-1,TGTGCCAGCAGGGGGGAAATCGGGGAGCTGTTTTTT,CASRGEIGELFF
TRBJ1-1,TRBD1,NA,TRBV9,TGTGCCAGCAGCGGGGGGACAGGGAGGACAAACACTGAAGCTTTCTTT,CASSGGTGRTNTEAFF
TRBJ1-5,TRBD1,NA,TRBV24-1,TGTGCCACCAGTTACGACAGGGGGAGGGACTCGCCCCAGCATTTT,CATSYDRGRDSPQHF
TRBJ2-3,NA,NA,TRBV10-3,TGTGCCATCAGTGTCGGGTCTAGCACAGATACGCAGTATTTT,CAISVGSSTDTQYF
TRBJ2-7,NA,few,TRBV7-2,TGTGCCAGCAGCTTCCCTGATTTTAGGAGAGAATACGAGCAGTACTTC,CASSFPDFRREYEQYF
TRBJ1-2,NA,NA,TRBV12-3/TRBV12-4,TGTGCCAGCAGTTTACCGGAGCAGGGTTTCAGCTACACCTTC,CASSLPEQGFSYTF
TRBJ2-7,TRBD1,NA,TRBV7-2,TGTGCCAGCAGCCACCGGGACAGGGCATACGAGCAGTACTTC,CASSHRDRAYEQYF
TRBJ1-5,NA,few,TRBV19,TGTGCCAGTAGTATAGACTTCCGCGGGGCCAAAGGGCCCCAGCATTTT,CASSIDFRGAKGPQHF
TRBJ2-7,TRBD2,many,TRBV7-2,TGTGCCAGCAGCTCGGGACTAGCACTGTACGAGCAGTACTTC,CASSSGLALYEQYF
TRBJ1-5,NA,many,TRBV29-1,TGCAGCGTTGGGAACGCGGCCGTCGGGCCCCAGCATTTT,CSVGNAAVGPQHF
TRBJ2-5,NA,NA,TRBV9,TGTGCCAGCAGCGCCAAAAAGACGGGACTGCAGGGGTTGGAGACCCAGTACTTC,CASSAKKTGLQGLETQYF
TRBJ2-7,NA,NA,TRBV20-1,TGCAGTGCCCCGGCACTCCAATTACATTCCTACGAGCAGTACTTC,CSAPALQLHSYEQYF
TRBJ2-5,NA,many,TRBV7-2,TGTGCCAGCAGCTTAAGCTCCGCGGGCGGCCGAGAGACCCAGTACTTC,CASSLSSAGGRETQYF
TRBJ2-2,NA,NA,TRBV19,TGTGCCAGTAGTCCCCGCCGTACCACCGGGGAGCTGTTTTTT,CASSPRRTTGELFF
TRBJ1-1,NA,NA,TRBV7-9,TGCGCCAGCAGCAAAGCAGGGTTGGGGATATTCTTT,CASSKAGLGIFF
TRBJ2-3,TRBD1,NA,TRBV29-1,TGCAGCGTTGATGGACAGGGGGAGTTCACGCAGTATTTT,CSVDGQGEFTQYF
TRBJ2-7,TRBD1,few,TRBV7-9,TGTGCCAGCAGCTTAGGGGGACAGGGGGCCGCCGAGCAGTACTTC,CASSLGGQGAAEQYF
TRBJ1-2,NA,many,TRBV10-3,TGTGCCATCAGCCCTCGCGAGGGAGTCTATGGCTACACCTTC,CAISPREGVYGYTF